This T cell receptor (beta chain) derives from a study of blood T cell repertoires in COVID-19. TCRdb keeps only in-frame clones here, not all; method: immunoSEQ multiplex PCR. The sample contains 450,000 to 500,000 clones, about nine tenths of which appear only once. V lost 9 bases and J 3 bases, leaving 11 bases between the germline ends. The CDR3 runs 13 residues. CDR1 MDHEN and CDR2 SYDVKM come from the germline V gene. Material: PBMCs or T cells enriched from blood (not recorded which). The sequence was collected from a woman aged 18-30 years who had recovered from COVID-19. This chain joins TRBV28 and TRBJ2-2, with D possibly matching TRBD1 (5 bases). The CDR3 DNA follows: TGTGCCAGTAGACAGTCGTACACCGGGGAGCTGTTTTTT. Translation gives CASRQSYTGELFF.